One TCR beta chain is described in this entry. The data are from a study of cytomegalovirus exposure and HLA in healthy donors. With 60 Vbeta and 13 Jbeta primers, the PCR was carried out. TCRdb keeps only in-frame clones here, not all; method: immunoSEQ multiplex PCR. The sample contains approximately 190,000 clones, 65% to 85% of which appear only once. The CDR3 runs to 16 residues. V gave up 5 bases and J gave up 5 bases; unmatched junction bases: 7. Germline assignment: CDR1 LNHNV and CDR2 YYDKDF (reference sequence). The chain recombines TRBV15 with TRBJ2-1, with 12 nucleotides matching TRBD2. The receptor's source is a man aged 50 or older in good health and CMV-seronegative. Specimen: PBMCs. CDR3 DNA: TGTGCCACCAGCGTTCTTCTAGCGGGGGGGCACAATGAGCAGTTCTTC. This sequence encodes CATSVLLAGGHNEQFF.